A selection of T cell receptor beta chains follows, all from one sample in a study of T cell repertoires in cytomegalovirus infection. No antigen is known for these receptors. TCRdb fed the reads into MiXCR, producing one record per CDR3 protein. The sample includes approximately 910,000 distinct CDR3 sequences, under 40% of them seen just once. The sample consisted of cultured CD8+ T cells from PBMCs, taken from culture after CMV antigen stimulation. The receptor source for this set is a human donor in good health (CMV status not recorded). Some clones in this sample may be carry-over from other donors' samples. CDR3s include the opening cysteine and the closing phenylalanine or tryptophan. Fields, in order: V gene, clone size, J gene, D gene, CDR3 protein, CDR3 DNA. A D gene is named only where the DNA matches it firmly. For some rows the clone size is stated as once, few or many, or as a class when expanded; others skip it.

v_call: TRBV10-3
clone_size: NA
j_call: TRBJ1-5
d_call: NA
cdr3_aa: CAISEWDRGNQPQHF
cdr3_nt: TGTGCCATCAGTGAATGGGACCGTGGGAATCAGCCCCAGCATTTT

v_call: TRBV27
clone_size: NA
j_call: TRBJ1-6
d_call: NA
cdr3_aa: CASSLIGGRNSPLHF
cdr3_nt: TGTGCCAGCAGTTTAATAGGGGGTCGGAATTCACCCCTCCACTTT

v_call: TRBV12-3/TRBV12-4
clone_size: many
j_call: TRBJ1-2
d_call: NA
cdr3_aa: CASSFGLGYTF
cdr3_nt: TGTGCCAGCAGCTTCGGGCTCGGCTACACCTTC

v_call: TRBV7-9
clone_size: few
j_call: TRBJ1-4
d_call: TRBD1
cdr3_aa: CASSFGTATNEKLFF
cdr3_nt: TGTGCCAGCAGCTTCGGGACAGCAACTAATGAAAAACTGTTTTTT

v_call: TRBV6-2/TRBV6-3
clone_size: few
j_call: TRBJ2-1
d_call: NA
cdr3_aa: CASGVLDNEQFF
cdr3_nt: TGTGCCAGCGGGGTCTTAGACAATGAGCAGTTCTTC

v_call: TRBV11-3
clone_size: few
j_call: TRBJ1-2
d_call: TRBD1
cdr3_aa: CASSWGQGMNYGYTF
cdr3_nt: TGTGCCAGCAGCTGGGGACAGGGCATGAACTATGGCTACACCTTC

v_call: TRBV12-3/TRBV12-4
clone_size: NA
j_call: TRBJ1-3
d_call: NA
cdr3_aa: CASIPGLDTIYF
cdr3_nt: TGTGCCAGCATCCCAGGGCTAGACACCATATATTTT

v_call: TRBV2
clone_size: NA
j_call: TRBJ1-5
d_call: TRBD1
cdr3_aa: CASSEVQGEQPQHF
cdr3_nt: TGTGCCAGCAGTGAAGTACAGGGGGAGCAGCCCCAGCATTTT

v_call: TRBV28
clone_size: NA
j_call: TRBJ1-1
d_call: TRBD1
cdr3_aa: CASSLWGETGNPEAFF
cdr3_nt: TGTGCCAGCAGTTTATGGGGAGAGACAGGGAACCCTGAAGCTTTCTTT

v_call: TRBV20-1
clone_size: NA
j_call: TRBJ2-6
d_call: TRBD1
cdr3_aa: CSARDRGQGVSGANVLTF
cdr3_nt: TGCAGTGCTAGAGATAGGGGACAGGGAGTCTCTGGGGCCAACGTCCTGACTTTC

v_call: TRBV7-2
clone_size: many
j_call: TRBJ2-5
d_call: NA
cdr3_aa: CASSLLREKETQYF
cdr3_nt: TGTGCCAGCAGCTTATTGAGGGAGAAAGAGACCCAGTACTTC

v_call: TRBV2
clone_size: NA
j_call: TRBJ1-2
d_call: TRBD1
cdr3_aa: CASLFLHDREGYGYTF
cdr3_nt: TGTGCCAGCCTCTTTCTACACGACAGGGAGGGGTATGGCTACACCTTC

v_call: TRBV7-6
clone_size: few
j_call: TRBJ1-3
d_call: NA
cdr3_aa: CASSLDTYSGNTIYF
cdr3_nt: TGTGCCAGCAGCCTCGACACGTACTCTGGAAACACCATATATTTT

v_call: TRBV7-6
clone_size: few
j_call: TRBJ1-2
d_call: NA
cdr3_aa: CASSFLKSSADPRSGYTF
cdr3_nt: TGTGCCAGCAGCTTTTTGAAATCGTCAGCGGACCCGCGGAGTGGCTACACCTTC

v_call: TRBV6-2/TRBV6-3
clone_size: NA
j_call: TRBJ1-1
d_call: TRBD1
cdr3_aa: CASSNVPGQGTPYTEAFF
cdr3_nt: TGTGCCAGCTCGAACGTCCCGGGACAGGGAACCCCTTACACTGAAGCTTTCTTT

v_call: TRBV7-6
clone_size: few
j_call: TRBJ2-6
d_call: NA
cdr3_aa: CASSLTVGRSSGANVLTF
cdr3_nt: TGTGCCAGCAGCTTAACTGTAGGTCGTAGTTCTGGGGCCAACGTCCTGACTTTC

v_call: TRBV7-9
clone_size: few
j_call: TRBJ1-1
d_call: NA
cdr3_aa: CASSRTQVGLNTEAFF
cdr3_nt: TGTGCCAGCAGCCGGACGCAGGTCGGGTTGAACACTGAAGCTTTCTTT

v_call: TRBV10-2
clone_size: NA
j_call: TRBJ2-7
d_call: NA
cdr3_aa: CASSVRGFTGYEQYF
cdr3_nt: TGCGCCAGCAGCGTACGGGGGTTCACGGGGTACGAGCAGTACTTC

v_call: TRBV6-2/TRBV6-3
clone_size: NA
j_call: TRBJ2-3
d_call: NA
cdr3_aa: CASEASDTSTDTQYF
cdr3_nt: TGTGCCAGCGAGGCCAGCGACACTAGCACAGATACGCAGTATTTT

v_call: TRBV19
clone_size: few
j_call: TRBJ2-1
d_call: TRBD2
cdr3_aa: CASRERGDNYNEQFF
cdr3_nt: TGTGCCAGTAGAGAGCGGGGGGACAACTACAATGAGCAGTTCTTC

v_call: TRBV15
clone_size: few
j_call: TRBJ1-2
d_call: NA
cdr3_aa: CATSRDLDDYGYTF
cdr3_nt: TGTGCCACCAGCAGAGATCTGGATGACTATGGCTACACCTTC

v_call: TRBV12-3/TRBV12-4
clone_size: many
j_call: TRBJ1-1
d_call: TRBD1
cdr3_aa: CASSPDRGVGTEAFF
cdr3_nt: TGTGCCAGCAGTCCGGACAGGGGAGTAGGCACTGAAGCTTTCTTT

v_call: TRBV6-2/TRBV6-3
clone_size: few
j_call: TRBJ2-2
d_call: TRBD2
cdr3_aa: CASTTATSDSRNNTGELFF
cdr3_nt: TGTGCCAGCACCACCGCGACTAGCGATTCCCGTAATAACACCGGGGAGCTGTTTTTT

v_call: TRBV11-1
clone_size: NA
j_call: TRBJ1-1
d_call: NA
cdr3_aa: CASSLSGVEGTEAFF
cdr3_nt: TGTGCCAGCAGCTTGAGTGGGGTGGAAGGCACTGAAGCTTTCTTT

v_call: TRBV7-8
clone_size: many
j_call: TRBJ2-7
d_call: TRBD1
cdr3_aa: CASSLGWDSSYEQYF
cdr3_nt: TGTGCCAGCAGCTTAGGATGGGACAGCTCCTACGAGCAGTACTTC

v_call: TRBV27
clone_size: few
j_call: TRBJ2-7
d_call: TRBD1
cdr3_aa: CASSLGWDSPYEQYF
cdr3_nt: TGTGCCAGCAGTTTAGGGTGGGACAGTCCCTACGAGCAGTACTTC

v_call: TRBV7-6
clone_size: few
j_call: TRBJ2-3
d_call: TRBD1
cdr3_aa: CASSFRDRGWSDTQYF
cdr3_nt: TGTGCCAGCAGCTTCCGGGACAGGGGTTGGTCAGATACGCAGTATTTT

v_call: TRBV11-3
clone_size: few
j_call: TRBJ2-3
d_call: NA
cdr3_aa: CASSFESTDTQYF
cdr3_nt: TGTGCCAGCAGCTTCGAAAGCACAGATACGCAGTATTTT

v_call: TRBV7-9
clone_size: few
j_call: TRBJ1-4
d_call: NA
cdr3_aa: CASRSTGATNEKLFF
cdr3_nt: TGTGCCAGCAGATCGACAGGTGCTACTAATGAAAAACTGTTTTTT

v_call: TRBV29-1
clone_size: few
j_call: TRBJ2-3
d_call: NA
cdr3_aa: CSLFQQDTQYF
cdr3_nt: TGCAGCCTCTTCCAGCAAGATACGCAGTATTTT

v_call: TRBV7-9
clone_size: many
j_call: TRBJ2-3
d_call: TRBD1
cdr3_aa: CASSLIPDRAPDTQYF
cdr3_nt: TGTGCCAGCAGCTTGATACCTGACAGGGCCCCAGATACGCAGTATTTT

v_call: TRBV3-1
clone_size: NA
j_call: TRBJ2-3
d_call: TRBD2
cdr3_aa: CASSQDHSAGGPVDTQYF
cdr3_nt: TGTGCCAGCAGCCAAGATCATTCTGCGGGGGGGCCAGTGGATACGCAGTATTTT

v_call: TRBV6-1
clone_size: few
j_call: TRBJ2-2
d_call: NA
cdr3_aa: CASSEAFSGGELFF
cdr3_nt: TGTGCCAGCAGTGAAGCGTTTAGCGGCGGGGAGCTGTTTTTT

v_call: TRBV2
clone_size: NA
j_call: TRBJ1-4
d_call: TRBD1
cdr3_aa: CASSEGTGEEKLFF
cdr3_nt: TGTGCCAGCAGTGAGGGGACAGGGGAGGAAAAACTGTTTTTT

v_call: TRBV2
clone_size: few
j_call: TRBJ2-7
d_call: TRBD1
cdr3_aa: CASRDSPYEQYF
cdr3_nt: TGTGCCAGCCGGGACAGTCCCTACGAGCAGTACTTC

v_call: TRBV7-6
clone_size: NA
j_call: TRBJ1-4
d_call: TRBD1
cdr3_aa: CASSSTGGDGEKLFF
cdr3_nt: TGTGCCAGCAGCTCCACAGGGGGAGATGGCGAAAAACTGTTTTTT

v_call: TRBV28
clone_size: few
j_call: TRBJ1-5
d_call: NA
cdr3_aa: CASSFGMVGPQHF
cdr3_nt: TGTGCCAGCAGTTTCGGTATGGTAGGGCCCCAGCATTTT

v_call: TRBV2
clone_size: NA
j_call: TRBJ1-1
d_call: NA
cdr3_aa: CARRDPNTEAFF
cdr3_nt: TGTGCCAGACGGGACCCCAACACTGAAGCTTTCTTT

v_call: TRBV6-2/TRBV6-3
clone_size: NA
j_call: TRBJ1-5
d_call: NA
cdr3_aa: CATGLSLNQPQHF
cdr3_nt: TGTGCCACCGGGCTTAGCCTGAATCAGCCCCAGCATTTT

v_call: TRBV20-1
clone_size: NA
j_call: TRBJ2-1
d_call: NA
cdr3_aa: CSATRNPSSDEQFF
cdr3_nt: TGCAGTGCTACCCGTAACCCTAGCAGCGATGAGCAGTTCTTC

v_call: TRBV9
clone_size: few
j_call: TRBJ1-1
d_call: NA
cdr3_aa: CASSVTGDNTEAFF
cdr3_nt: TGTGCCAGCAGCGTGACAGGAGACAACACTGAAGCTTTCTTT

v_call: TRBV19
clone_size: NA
j_call: TRBJ2-2
d_call: NA
cdr3_aa: CASSPGLADRRTGELFF
cdr3_nt: TGTGCCAGTAGTCCAGGGTTGGCGGACAGACGAACCGGGGAGCTGTTTTTT

v_call: TRBV2
clone_size: NA
j_call: TRBJ1-5
d_call: NA
cdr3_aa: CAIGAPPEGPQHF
cdr3_nt: TGTGCCATCGGGGCCCCCCCCGAAGGGCCCCAGCATTTT

v_call: TRBV4-1
clone_size: NA
j_call: TRBJ1-1
d_call: TRBD1
cdr3_aa: CASSQQMFTGGTEAFF
cdr3_nt: TGCGCCAGCAGCCAACAAATGTTCACAGGGGGCACTGAAGCTTTCTTT

v_call: TRBV9
clone_size: few
j_call: TRBJ2-1
d_call: TRBD2
cdr3_aa: CASSSSGGAVDEQFF
cdr3_nt: TGTGCCAGCAGCTCAAGCGGGGGGGCCGTGGATGAGCAGTTCTTC